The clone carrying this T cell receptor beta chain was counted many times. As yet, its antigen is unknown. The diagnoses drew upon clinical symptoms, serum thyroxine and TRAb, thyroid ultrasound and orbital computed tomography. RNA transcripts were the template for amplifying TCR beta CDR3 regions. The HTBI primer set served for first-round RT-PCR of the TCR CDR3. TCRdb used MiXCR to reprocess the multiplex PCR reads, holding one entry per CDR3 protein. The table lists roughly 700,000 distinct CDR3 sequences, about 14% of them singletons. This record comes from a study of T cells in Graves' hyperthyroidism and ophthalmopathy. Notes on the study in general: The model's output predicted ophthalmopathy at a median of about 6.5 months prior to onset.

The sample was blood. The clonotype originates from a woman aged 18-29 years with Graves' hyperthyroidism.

For the CDR3, the DNA is TGTGCCAGCAGCTTAACGGGTAGCGGGATCAATGAGCAGTTCTTC. Translating it yields CASSLTGSGINEQFF. The chain couples TRBV7-3 to TRBJ2-1; 8 nucleotides align to TRBD2. The CDR3 is 15 residues long. V shed 0 bases, J shed 6 bases, and the junction held 4 bases outside the gene matches. Germline-derived CDR1 and CDR2 are SGHTA and FQGTGA.